This T cell receptor (beta chain) stems from a study of T cells in Graves' hyperthyroidism and ophthalmopathy (dated by TCRdb to the late 2010s). With respect to the entire study: A discovery cohort of approximately 97 patients, 43 with Graves' ophthalmopathy and 57 with stable Graves' hyperthyroidism, was used to find distinguishing TCR V-J signatures. Prospective prediction of ophthalmopathy was tested in an independent validation cohort of approximately 19 hyperthyroidism patients and around 16 patients who later progressed to ophthalmopathy. Following sampling, methimazole starting at 30 mg daily was given to hyperthyroidism patients, and high-dose intravenous methylprednisolone was given to ophthalmopathy patients. The paper reports TCR Vbeta CDR3 sequencing of roughly 140 peripheral blood samples: around 45 ophthalmopathy, about 75 hyperthyroidism and approximately 17 progressor patients. The 75 to 100 discovery patients were divided at random into training and test sets in a 7:3 ratio. Thyroid tissue and blood T-cell repertoires from about six Graves' hyperthyroidism patients were also compared in the study. Paper-wide results and their limitations: In validation, the model predicted progression to ophthalmopathy with over 65% sensitivity and 72.22% specificity, a median of around 6.6 months before onset. Most expanded thyroid clonotypes (frequency above 0.001) were also detected in blood, suggesting blood repertoires may reflect thyroid immune responses. In cross-validation, a model built on a 13 V-J signature told ophthalmopathy apart from stable hyperthyroidism with 87.88% sensitivity and around 83% specificity, and in testing the same model reached 80%/75%. Sample size was not statistically predetermined, and investigators were not blinded to group allocation.

TCR beta CDR3 regions were amplified from RNA transcripts. For the first round of RT-PCR on the TCR CDR3, the HTBI primer set was used together with the Qiagen OneStep RT-PCR kit. A second multiplex PCR round built the libraries, followed by size selection and purification. Paired-end sequencing of the libraries was performed with 100 bp reads on an Illumina HiSeq2000. Per the source publication's procedure: SOAPnuke was used to process the raw data, throwing out any read that contained adapters or uncalled bases, had a mean Phred below 15, or lacked an exact constant-primer or identifier match. COPE v1.2.5 was used to merge high-quality paired reads, and clonotypes were defined as unique nucleotide sequences. Clonotypes were aligned to IMGT TRBV, TRBD and TRBJ reference segments using MiTCR v1.1. Analysis was restricted to V-J combinations with a frequency above 0.0001, which covered roughly 99% of repertoires. A TCS score was defined as the ratio between F50 (clonal expansion) and ExV (chaos), using BLOSUM62-based TCRdist between CDR3 peptides within each V-J. Welch's t-statistics and random forest reduced approximately 520 V-J features to roughly 13, which were used in a naive Bayes classifier (R e1071). The similarity between thyroid and blood repertoires was quantified using the Morisita-Horn index. TCRdb reprocessed the public reads (quality trimming at Q25 with fastp, clone calling with MiXCR) and kept in-frame beta chains. Each entry is one CDR3 protein sequence, shown with its most common DNA and genes. The V and J calls were not made by the authors but by TCRdb's processing. A total of tens of thousands of distinct CDR3 sequences appear in this sample, approximately 53% of them only once. About 34% of the sample lies in the top ten.

A patient counted as having stable Graves' hyperthyroidism if no progression to ophthalmopathy occurred over 18 months of follow-up. Hyperthyroidism patients were newly diagnosed, had a disease duration of under 2 months, and were aged 18 to 65 years. Exclusion was applied to patients with uncontrolled infections, other autoimmune diseases, pregnancy or lactation. Diagnoses were established on the basis of clinical symptoms, serum thyroxine and TRAb, thyroid ultrasound, and orbital computed tomography. Trizol reagent was used to extract total RNA, and RNA quality was then checked on an Agilent 2100 Bioanalyzer. The CDR3 starts with the cysteine, ends with the phenylalanine, and has 13 residues. Of all the DNA, just the CDR3 is kept, 39 bases in frame from base 1. The germline V gene gives CDR1 as MNHEY and CDR2 as SVGAGI. V lost 4 bases and J lost 9 bases; the stretch between them is 15 bases long.

This clonotype showed up many times. Its antigen is not yet known. Per-nucleotide qualities are absent, and no much larger clonotype sits a single base away. The clonotype originates from a man younger than 35 with Graves' hyperthyroidism. Recombination connected TRBV6-5 to TRBJ1-1; a weak D assignment points to TRBD1 (6 bases agree). The sample comprised peripheral blood or thyroid tissue (not recorded which). The sequence in DNA is TGTGCCAGCAGTTCCGTGAGGGGGATAAAAGCTTTCTTT. Protein translation: CASSSVRGIKAFF.